This is a list of T cell receptor beta chains from one sample in a study of T-cell reconstitution after alpha-beta-depleted transplantation in children. TCRdb independently ran MiXCR on the PCR reads; one entry per CDR3 protein. The sample holds some 500,000 distinct CDR3 sequences, 15% to 20% seen once. Sequencing used PBMCs from the stem cell graft donor, obtained from the stem cell graft. The receptors were sampled from a human donor who donated a stem cell graft to a child with acute lymphoblastic leukemia. CDR3s include the opening cysteine and the closing phenylalanine or tryptophan. D genes are given only for firm matches. Size tells how often a clone was seen (once, few, many) or the class of an expanded clone, and some rows leave it out.

>TRBV20-1|.|.|TRBJ2-7
CSARVPDHSYEQYF
TGCAGTGCTAGAGTTCCAGACCACTCCTACGAGCAGTACTTC
>TRBV5-1|few|TRBD2|TRBJ2-7
CASSLAYRLAGSSYEQYF
TGCGCCAGCAGCTTGGCGTATCGACTAGCGGGAAGCTCCTACGAGCAGTACTTC
>TRBV12-5|.|TRBD1|TRBJ2-5
CASALGQNQETQYF
TGTGCTAGTGCCCTGGGACAGAACCAAGAGACCCAGTACTTC
>TRBV5-1|.|TRBD1|TRBJ1-1
CASSMTGGRTEAFF
TGCGCCAGCAGCATGACAGGGGGCCGGACTGAAGCTTTCTTT
>TRBV4-2|.|TRBD2|TRBJ2-7
CASSQDTSGYEQYF
TGTGCCAGCAGCCAAGACACTAGCGGCTACGAGCAGTACTTC
>TRBV18|many|.|TRBJ2-5
CASSQGVQETQYF
TGTGCCAGCTCCCAGGGCGTTCAAGAGACCCAGTACTTC
>TRBV7-3|.|.|TRBJ1-1
CASSNRDGEAFF
TGTGCCAGCAGCAACCGGGACGGTGAAGCTTTCTTT
>TRBV14|.|.|TRBJ1-5
CASAPGVNQPQHF
TGTGCCAGCGCTCCCGGTGTCAATCAGCCCCAGCATTTT
>TRBV27|.|.|TRBJ2-7
CASSHGQNYEQYF
TGTGCCAGCAGTCATGGACAGAACTACGAGCAGTACTTC
>TRBV5-1|.|.|TRBJ2-7
CASSPRGQGFEQYF
TGCGCCAGCAGCCCACGAGGGCAGGGATTCGAGCAGTACTTC
>TRBV5-6|few|.|TRBJ2-1
CASSLVLFDNEQFF
TGTGCCAGCAGCTTGGTCCTATTTGACAATGAGCAGTTCTTC
>TRBV5-1|.|.|TRBJ1-1
CASSLRFNTEAFF
TGCGCCAGCAGCCTCCGTTTTAACACTGAAGCTTTCTTT
>TRBV7-7|few|TRBD2|TRBJ2-2
CASSLAEGGTGELFF
TGTGCCAGCAGCTTAGCCGAGGGAGGGACCGGGGAGCTGTTTTTT
>TRBV5-1|.|.|TRBJ2-7
CASSLDGAGEQYF
TGCGCCAGCAGCTTGGATGGGGCCGGCGAGCAGTACTTC
>TRBV5-1|few|.|TRBJ1-3
CASSPGTPGNTIYF
TGCGCCAGCAGCCCTGGGACACCTGGAAACACCATATATTTT
>TRBV7-2|.|.|TRBJ2-3
CASRQGQQGTQYF
TGTGCCAGCAGACAGGGCCAGCAGGGTACGCAGTATTTT
>TRBV20-1|.|.|TRBJ1-2
CSAALDRWKLEGYTF
TGCAGTGCTGCCCTAGACAGGTGGAAACTGGAGGGCTACACCTTC
>TRBV7-8|.|TRBD2|TRBJ2-7
CASSNSRTSLRETSYEQYF
TGTGCCAGCAGCAACTCGCGGACTAGCCTACGAGAGACCTCCTACGAGCAGTACTTC
>TRBV3-1|.|TRBD2|TRBJ2-7
CASSQQGGSVHEQYF
TGTGCCAGCAGCCAACAGGGCGGGAGTGTCCACGAGCAGTACTTC
>TRBV7-2|few|.|TRBJ2-1
CASSSYSGNEQFF
TGTGCCAGCAGCTCGTATAGTGGGAATGAGCAGTTCTTC
>TRBV6-2/TRBV6-3|few|TRBD1|TRBJ2-7
CASSYPPGQGAYEQYF
TGTGCCAGCAGTTACCCACCGGGACAGGGGGCCTACGAGCAGTACTTC
>TRBV5-1|few|.|TRBJ1-2
CASSLDGGYGYTF
TGCGCCAGCAGCTTGGATGGAGGCTATGGCTACACCTTC
>TRBV27|.|.|TRBJ2-4
CASSLPSEAKNIQYF
TGTGCCAGCAGTTTACCTTCGGAAGCCAAAAACATTCAGTACTTC
>TRBV5-1|many|.|TRBJ2-3
CASSLKRSSGTDTQYF
TGCGCCAGCAGCTTGAAGAGGAGCTCCGGCACAGATACGCAGTATTTT
>TRBV5-1|.|TRBD1|TRBJ1-4
CASSLAGTAPEKLFF
TGCGCCAGCAGCTTGGCCGGGACAGCCCCTGAAAAACTGTTTTTT
>TRBV3-1|.|.|TRBJ2-5
CASSPRGSGVGETQYF
TGTGCCAGCAGCCCGAGGGGTAGCGGAGTCGGAGAGACCCAGTACTTC
>TRBV6-1|.|TRBD2|TRBJ2-3
CASSPWGEGPVNTQYF
TGTGCCAGCAGTCCGTGGGGGGAGGGTCCGGTGAATACGCAGTATTTT
>TRBV3-1|.|TRBD1|TRBJ2-7
CASSQDSWTGNDEQYF
TGTGCCAGCAGCCAAGATTCATGGACAGGTAACGACGAGCAGTACTTC
>TRBV20-1|few|TRBD2|TRBJ2-7
CSARDTTSGLYEQYF
TGCAGTGCTAGAGATACGACTAGCGGATTGTACGAGCAGTACTTC
>TRBV5-1|.|TRBD1|TRBJ1-4
CASRGQGTNEKLFF
TGCGCCAGCAGAGGACAGGGGACTAATGAAAAACTGTTTTTT
>TRBV15|.|TRBD2|TRBJ2-4
CATSRDSPAGGRAKNIQYF
TGTGCCACCAGCAGAGATAGCCCAGCGGGAGGTCGGGCCAAAAACATTCAGTACTTC
>TRBV25-1|few|.|TRBJ1-5
CASSETGAYSNQPQHF
TGTGCCAGCAGTGAGACGGGGGCGTATAGCAATCAGCCCCAGCATTTT
>TRBV20-1|.|TRBD2|TRBJ2-7
CSARGLAGDSYEQYF
TGCAGTGCCCGGGGACTAGCGGGAGACTCCTACGAGCAGTACTTC
>TRBV5-6|.|TRBD2|TRBJ2-7
CASSLALAGAGEQYF
TGTGCCAGCAGCTTGGCGCTAGCGGGAGCGGGCGAGCAGTACTTC
>TRBV9|.|.|TRBJ2-2
CASRRGRTNTGELFF
TGTGCCAGCAGGCGGGGCAGGACTAACACCGGGGAGCTGTTTTTT
>TRBV7-6|many|.|TRBJ2-7
CASSLGEGNGYEQYF
TGTGCCAGCAGCTTAGGAGAGGGGAACGGCTACGAGCAGTACTTC
>TRBV14|.|TRBD2|TRBJ2-5
CASSLRLAGALKTQYF
TGTGCCAGCAGCCTCAGACTAGCGGGAGCACTAAAGACCCAGTACTTC
>TRBV6-4|.|TRBD2|TRBJ2-1
CASRELAGGSDEQFF
TGTGCCAGCAGAGAGCTAGCGGGGGGCTCGGATGAGCAGTTCTTC
>TRBV6-1|few|TRBD1|TRBJ2-3
CASIGTGTDTQYF
TGTGCCAGCATCGGGACAGGCACAGATACGCAGTATTTT
>TRBV12-3/TRBV12-4|.|.|TRBJ2-2
CASSLRDGTGELFF
TGTGCCAGCAGTTTGAGGGACGGCACCGGGGAGCTGTTTTTT
>TRBV5-1|few|.|TRBJ2-7
CASSLESWGPSYEQYF
TGCGCCAGCAGCTTGGAATCTTGGGGGCCCTCCTACGAGCAGTACTTC
>TRBV9|few|TRBD2|TRBJ2-1
CASSAQGLVLDEQFF
TGTGCCAGCAGCGCTCAGGGACTAGTGCTTGATGAGCAGTTCTTC
>TRBV12-3/TRBV12-4|few|TRBD1|TRBJ2-7
CASSRGQATYEQYF
TGTGCCAGCAGTAGGGGACAGGCTACCTACGAGCAGTACTTC
>TRBV11-2|.|TRBD2|TRBJ2-7
CASSDPITFSGTSYEQYF
TGTGCCAGCAGCGACCCCATTACCTTTAGCGGGACCTCCTACGAGCAGTACTTC
>TRBV5-1|.|.|TRBJ2-7
CASSSGGGQYF
TGCGCCAGCAGCTCCGGGGGAGGGCAGTACTTC
>TRBV11-2|.|.|TRBJ2-7
CASSLTRVEEQYF
TGTGCCAGCAGCTTAACCAGGGTGGAAGAGCAGTACTTC
>TRBV5-1|few|.|TRBJ2-3
CASREGANTQYF
TGCGCCAGCAGGGAGGGGGCTAATACGCAGTATTTT
>TRBV4-2|.|.|TRBJ2-3
CASSPGGAGTDTQYF
TGTGCCAGCAGCCCAGGGGGGGCGGGGACAGATACGCAGTATTTT
>TRBV5-1|few|.|TRBJ2-5
CASSLGQAWETQYF
TGCGCCAGCAGCTTGGGGCAAGCTTGGGAGACCCAGTACTTC
>TRBV2|.|.|TRBJ1-5
CASSDEGYNQPQHF
TGTGCCAGCAGCGATGAGGGCTACAATCAGCCCCAGCATTTT
>TRBV27|many|TRBD1|TRBJ1-5
CASKIQGDNQPQHF
TGTGCCAGCAAGATACAGGGGGACAATCAGCCCCAGCATTTT
>TRBV27|.|TRBD2|TRBJ2-1
CASSLREGLNNEQFF
TGTGCCAGCAGTTTAAGGGAGGGCCTAAACAATGAGCAGTTCTTC
>TRBV4-1|.|TRBD1|TRBJ2-2
CASSPGQGPRGGELFF
TGCGCCAGCAGCCCGGGACAGGGGCCGCGTGGTGGGGAGCTGTTTTTT
>TRBV10-3|many|TRBD1|TRBJ2-3
CAISESPGTGDTDTQYF
TGTGCCATCAGTGAGTCGCCGGGGACAGGGGATACAGATACGCAGTATTTT
>TRBV27|.|.|TRBJ1-1
CASSLITGAGNTEAFF
TGTGCCAGCAGTTTAATTACGGGGGCGGGGAACACTGAAGCTTTCTTT